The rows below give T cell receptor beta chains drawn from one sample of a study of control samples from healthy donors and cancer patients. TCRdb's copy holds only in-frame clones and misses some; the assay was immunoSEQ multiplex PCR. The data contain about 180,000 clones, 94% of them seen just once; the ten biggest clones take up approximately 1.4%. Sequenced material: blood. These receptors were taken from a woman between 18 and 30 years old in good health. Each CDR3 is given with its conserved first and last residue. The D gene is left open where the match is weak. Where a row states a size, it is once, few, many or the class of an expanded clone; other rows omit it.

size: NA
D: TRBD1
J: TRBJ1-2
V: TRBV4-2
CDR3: CASSQDRTGEGGYTF
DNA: TGTGCCAGCAGCCAAGATCGGACAGGGGAAGGCGGCTACACCTTC

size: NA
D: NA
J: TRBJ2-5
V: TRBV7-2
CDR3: CASSGPDNQETQYF
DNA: TGTGCCAGCAGCGGACCGGACAACCAAGAGACCCAGTACTTC

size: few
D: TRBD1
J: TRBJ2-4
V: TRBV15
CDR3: CATSRDGKGGAVNIQYF
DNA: TGTGCCACCAGCAGAGATGGGAAAGGGGGCGCAGTAAACATTCAGTACTTC

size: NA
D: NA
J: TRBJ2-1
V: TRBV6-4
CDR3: CASSDTRSDASSYNEQFF
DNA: TGTGCCAGCAGTGACACCCGGTCAGATGCCAGCTCCTACAATGAGCAGTTCTTC

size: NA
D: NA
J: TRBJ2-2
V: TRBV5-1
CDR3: CASSLAWTRNGELFF
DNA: TGCGCCAGCAGCTTGGCCTGGACACGCAACGGGGAGCTGTTTTTT

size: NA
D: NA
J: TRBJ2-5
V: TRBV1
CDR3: CTSSQLRPGLAGVVGETQYF
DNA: TGCACCAGCAGCCAGCTGCGACCGGGACTAGCGGGGGTGGTGGGAGAGACCCAGTACTTC

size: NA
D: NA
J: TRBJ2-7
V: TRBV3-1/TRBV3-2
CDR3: CASSHLVGDYEQYF
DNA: TGTGCCAGCAGCCACCTAGTCGGAGACTACGAGCAGTACTTC

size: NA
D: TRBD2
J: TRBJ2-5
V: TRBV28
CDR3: CASSFLREAQETQYF
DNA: TGTGCCAGCAGTTTCTTGCGGGAGGCCCAAGAGACCCAGTACTTC

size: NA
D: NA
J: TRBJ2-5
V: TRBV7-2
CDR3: CASSLAKVQETQYF
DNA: TGTGCCAGCAGCTTAGCTAAAGTTCAGGAGACCCAGTACTTC

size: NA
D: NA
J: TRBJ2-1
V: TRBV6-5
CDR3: CASSYTVGSYNEQFF
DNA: TGTGCCAGCAGTTATACTGTCGGTTCCTACAATGAGCAGTTCTTC

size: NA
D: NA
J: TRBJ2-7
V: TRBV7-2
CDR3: CASSLGGGDLYEQYF
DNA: TGTGCCAGCAGCTTAGGCGGCGGCGATCTCTACGAGCAGTACTTC

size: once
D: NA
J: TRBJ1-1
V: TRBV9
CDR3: CASSFLGHNTEAFF
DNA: TGTGCCAGCAGCTTTCTGGGTCACAACACTGAAGCTTTCTTT

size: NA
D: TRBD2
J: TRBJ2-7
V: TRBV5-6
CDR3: CASSSGTSGGPYEQYF
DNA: TGTGCCAGCAGCTCAGGGACTAGCGGGGGGCCCTACGAGCAGTACTTC

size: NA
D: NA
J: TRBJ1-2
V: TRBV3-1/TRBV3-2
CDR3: CASSQESRYGYTF
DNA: TGTGCCAGCAGCCAAGAAAGTAGGTATGGCTACACCTTC

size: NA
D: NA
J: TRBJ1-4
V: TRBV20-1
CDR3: CSASGGLDPTNEKLFF
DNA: TGCAGTGCTAGTGGGGGGCTTGACCCAACTAATGAAAAACTGTTTTTT

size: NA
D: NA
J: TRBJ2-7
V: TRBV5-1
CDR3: CASSRGVNYEQYF
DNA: TGCGCCAGCTCGCGGGGTGTGAACTACGAGCAGTACTTC

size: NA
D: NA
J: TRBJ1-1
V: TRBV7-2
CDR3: CASSLAHLREAFF
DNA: TGTGCCAGCAGCTTAGCGCACCTTCGCGAAGCTTTCTTT

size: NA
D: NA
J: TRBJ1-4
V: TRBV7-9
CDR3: CASSLAGANEKLFF
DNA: TGTGCCAGCAGCTTAGCCGGGGCTAATGAAAAACTGTTTTTT

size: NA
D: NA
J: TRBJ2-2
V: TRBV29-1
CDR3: CSVEDRYYSDTGELFF
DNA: TGCAGCGTTGAAGATCGATACTACAGCGACACCGGGGAGCTGTTTTTT

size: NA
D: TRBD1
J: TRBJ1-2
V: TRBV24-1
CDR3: CATSDLDRADGYTF
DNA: TGTGCCACCAGTGATTTGGACAGGGCCGATGGCTACACCTTC